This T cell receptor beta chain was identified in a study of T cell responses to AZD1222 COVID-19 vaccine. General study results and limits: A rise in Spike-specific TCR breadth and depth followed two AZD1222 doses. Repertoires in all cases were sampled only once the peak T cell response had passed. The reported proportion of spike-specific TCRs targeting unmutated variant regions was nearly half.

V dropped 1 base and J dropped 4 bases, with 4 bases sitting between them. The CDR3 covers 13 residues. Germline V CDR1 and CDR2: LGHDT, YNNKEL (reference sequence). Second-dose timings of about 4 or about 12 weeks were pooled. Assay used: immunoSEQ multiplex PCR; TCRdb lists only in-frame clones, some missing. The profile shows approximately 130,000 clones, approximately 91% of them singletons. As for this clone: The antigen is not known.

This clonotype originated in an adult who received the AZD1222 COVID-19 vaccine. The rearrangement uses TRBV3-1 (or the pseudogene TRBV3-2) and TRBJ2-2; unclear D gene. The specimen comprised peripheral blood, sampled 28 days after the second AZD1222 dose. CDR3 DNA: TGTGCCAGCAGCCAAGCCGCCACCGGGGAGCTGTTTTTT. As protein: CASSQAATGELFF.